This TCR beta chain comes out of a study of cytomegalovirus exposure and HLA in healthy donors. Study-level findings and limits: HLA allele associations emerged for under 20,000 TCR beta sequences in a later analysis, at 0.05 false discovery rate. Researchers reported in a later analysis that a missense DCLRE1C variant was tied to TCR beta V- and J-gene trimming.

With respect to this clone: Antigen: not known.

The CDR3 contains 15 residues. V was shortened by 0 bases and J by 2 bases, with 10 bases between the two germline ends. Germline V lookup: CDR1 SGDLS, CDR2 YYNGEE. The primer mix had 60 Vbeta and 13 Jbeta primers. The repertoire was sequenced with immunoSEQ multiplex PCR; TCRdb's copy has only in-frame clones and lacks some. The sample shows 140,000 to 150,000 clones, just under 70% of them seen only once. Sequenced input: PBMCs. V is TRBV9 and J is TRBJ2-3; D remains ambiguous. The source of this sequence is a man in his sixties in good health and CMV-seronegative. This chain's CDR3 is CASSVAAVDTDTQYF. The CDR3 DNA reads TGTGCCAGCAGCGTAGCGGCGGTGGACACAGATACGCAGTATTTT. The full variable domain, its missing parts supplied by reference TRBV9 and TRBJ2-3, is DSGVTQTPKHLITATGQRVTLRCSPRSGDLSVYWYQQSLDQGLQFLIQYYNGEERAKGNILERFSAQQFPDLHSELNLSSLELGDSALYFCASSVAAVDTDTQYFGPGTRLTVL.